A single T cell receptor (beta chain) is shown here with its context. This clone was counted once. The clone's antigen remains unknown. No clone much larger than this one lies a single base away; base qualities are absent. Interpreted using the paper, the time point label stands for: baseline before first vaccination. Vaccinee samples came from UK trials COV001 and COV002, including a single-blind randomized controlled phase 2/3 trial of AZD1222 (ChAdOx1 nCoV-19) in healthy adults. For TCRbeta chain sequencing, PBMC samples were collected from trial participants at day 0 and at day 28 after the second dose. This record comes from a study of T cell responses to AZD1222 COVID-19 vaccine (dated by TCRdb to the early 2020s). In the study overall: Because spike-specific TCR depth and breadth did not differ between the two schedules, AZD1222 recipients who got a second dose at roughly 4 weeks were pooled with those who got a second dose at roughly 12 weeks. A total of around 240 trial participants underwent TCR sequencing, of whom 207 received two doses of AZD1222 and about 26 received two doses of the MenACWY control vaccine. Trial participants were enrolled into age subgroups of 18-55, 56-69 and 70-plus years, which contained roughly 150, 30 and 60 TCR-sequenced participants, respectively. Overall results and qualifications from the work: The 56-69-year group was small, and its depth increase did not reach significance, likely because of low power. Participants were mostly white British, with more females than males. The authors suggested clonal diversity may have been underestimated. Conclusions about previously exposed vaccinees are limited because only five to seven AZD1222 recipients were SARS-CoV-2 seropositive at baseline. Nearly half of unique spike-specific TCRs reportedly recognized epitopes outside regions mutated in the B.1.351 and B.1.1.7 variants. Vaccine-associated CD4 TCRs spanned the whole spike protein, with dominant responses in regions 160-218 and 743-854. After two AZD1222 doses, both the breadth and the depth of spike-specific TCRs were significantly higher than at day 0 and than in MenACWY recipients. No day 14 peak-response samples were available, so repertoires were characterized only after the peak T cell response.

Measured from the cysteine to the phenylalanine, the CDR3 is 16 residues long. Just CDR3 DNA is preserved here, 48 bases in frame from base 1. V ends up 4 bases short and J 0 bases short, with an unmatched junction base count of 5. Looking up the germline V gene yields CDR1 SGHRS and CDR2 YFSETQ. The CDR3 regions of human TCRbeta chains were subjected to immunosequencing. Concerning the study's data processing: TCRs in the repertoires were compared against a reference library of SARS-CoV-2-specific TCRs that had been generated with the MIRA antigen-specificity platform. Breadth was defined as the fraction of unique TCRs that were SARS-CoV-2-associated. Depth was defined as the fraction of total T cells that were SARS-CoV-2-associated. Using the MIRA data, each spike-specific TCR was assigned both to the spike region to which the TCR was reactive and to a CD4 or CD8 class. Log10-transformed breadth and depth values were compared by one-way ANOVA with Sidak's multiple comparisons tests. Not all clones reach the TCRdb copy of this immuneACCESS table, which keeps in-frame sequences only. Checked studies attribute under half of the gap to unresolved V genes and leave the rest unexplained. V and J calls and clone size are as listed in that table; D and trimming were resolved from the DNA. The sample table records more than 75,000 clones; approximately 90% of these occur just once. 1.5% to 2% of the sample comes from the top ten.

This sequence uses TRBV5-1 and TRBJ2-7; a stretch of 12 junction bases matches TRBD2. The TCR originated in an adult in good health. Sequences were derived from peripheral blood, sampled on day 0 of AZD1222 vaccination. The CDR3 protein is CASSARLAGASYEQYF. The DNA is TGCGCCAGCAGCGCCCGACTAGCGGGGGCCTCCTACGAGCAGTACTTC. Full variable domain (CDR3 extended with the reference TRBV5-1 and TRBJ2-7 proteins): KAGVTQTPRYLIKTRGQQVTLSCSPISGHRSVSWYQQTPGQGLQFLFEYFSETQRNKGNFPGRFSGRQFSNSRSEMNVSTLELGDSALYLCASSARLAGASYEQYFGPGTRLTVT.